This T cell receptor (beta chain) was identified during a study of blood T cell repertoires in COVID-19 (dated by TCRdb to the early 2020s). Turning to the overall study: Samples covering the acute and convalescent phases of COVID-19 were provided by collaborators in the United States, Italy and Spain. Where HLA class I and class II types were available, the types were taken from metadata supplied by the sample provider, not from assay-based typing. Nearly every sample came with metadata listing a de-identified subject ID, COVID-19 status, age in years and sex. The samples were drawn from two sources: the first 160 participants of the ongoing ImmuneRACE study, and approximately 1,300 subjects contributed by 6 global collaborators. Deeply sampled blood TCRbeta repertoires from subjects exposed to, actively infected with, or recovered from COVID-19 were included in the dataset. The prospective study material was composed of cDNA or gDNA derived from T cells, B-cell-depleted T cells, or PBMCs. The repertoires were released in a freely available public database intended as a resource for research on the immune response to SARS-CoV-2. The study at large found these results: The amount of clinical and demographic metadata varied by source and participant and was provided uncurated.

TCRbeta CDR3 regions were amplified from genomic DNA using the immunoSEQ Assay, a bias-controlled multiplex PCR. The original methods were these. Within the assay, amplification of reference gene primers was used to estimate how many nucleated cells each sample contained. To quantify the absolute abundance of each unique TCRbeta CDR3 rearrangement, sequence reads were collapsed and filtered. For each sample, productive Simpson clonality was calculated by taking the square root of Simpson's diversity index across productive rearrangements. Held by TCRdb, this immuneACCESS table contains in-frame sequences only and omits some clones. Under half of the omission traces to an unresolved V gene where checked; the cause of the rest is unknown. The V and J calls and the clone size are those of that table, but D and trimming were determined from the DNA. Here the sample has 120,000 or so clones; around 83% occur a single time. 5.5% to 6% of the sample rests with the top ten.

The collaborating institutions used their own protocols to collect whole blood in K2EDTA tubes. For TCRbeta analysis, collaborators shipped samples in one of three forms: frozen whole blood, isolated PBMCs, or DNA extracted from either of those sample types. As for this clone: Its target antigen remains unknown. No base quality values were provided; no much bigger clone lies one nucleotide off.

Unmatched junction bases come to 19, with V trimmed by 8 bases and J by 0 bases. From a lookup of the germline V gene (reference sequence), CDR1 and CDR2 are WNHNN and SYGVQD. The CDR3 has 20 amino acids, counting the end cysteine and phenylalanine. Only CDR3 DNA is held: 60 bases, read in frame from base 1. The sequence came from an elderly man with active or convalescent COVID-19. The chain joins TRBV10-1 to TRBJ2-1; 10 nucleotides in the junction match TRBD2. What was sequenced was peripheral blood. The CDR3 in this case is CASFLLLGAGGEPSYNEQFF. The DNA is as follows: TGCGCCAGCTTTTTGTTGTTGGGAGCGGGGGGGGAACCCTCCTACAATGAGCAGTTCTTC.